The 3 T cell receptor beta chains in this list originate from one sample, sequenced in a study of T cell changes during pregnancy in multiple sclerosis. Sequencing used immunoSEQ multiplex PCR; TCRdb keeps in-frame clones, though not all of them. The data hold 65,000 to 80,000 clones, with approximately 92% observed a single time. The sequences come from peripheral blood, collected in the first trimester of pregnancy. These receptors all stem from a female donor with multiple sclerosis, enrolled in a pregnancy study.

The V call is TRBV7-6, the J call TRBJ2-1, with 10 bases identical to TRBD2. The CDR3 has 16 residues. Trimming cost V 1 base and J 4 bases; bases outside gene matches: 4. The germline gives CDR1 SGHVS, CDR2 FNYEAQ. The DNA of the CDR3 is TGTGCCAGCAGCTTAGGAGCGGGAGGGCTATACAATGAGCAGTTCTTC. This translates into CASSLGAGGLYNEQFF.

J is TRBJ2-7 and V is TRBV9; 11 nucleotides agree with TRBD2. V gave up 2 bases and J gave up 0 bases; unmatched junction bases: 4. The germline V gene has CDR1 SGDLS and CDR2 YYNGEE. The length of the CDR3 is 16 residues. DNA for the CDR3: TGTGCCAGCAGCGTGGGGACTAGCGGAAACTCCTACGAGCAGTACTTC. Its translation is CASSVGTSGNSYEQYF.

The rearrangement joins TRBV6-5 to TRBJ2-2; 8 bases map to TRBD1. The CDR3 is made up of 13 amino acids. The junction had 8 bases not matched to a gene; V was cut back by 11 bases and J by 6 bases. CDR1 is MNHEY, CDR2 SVGAGI, per germline. In DNA, the CDR3 is TGTGCCGGCGGCCAGGGGGCGTCCGGGGAGCTGTTTTTT. This codes for CAGGQGASGELFF.